A single TCR beta chain is shown here with its context. Original processing methods: Reference gene primer amplification in the assay estimated nucleated cell counts. This table comes from immunoSEQ multiplex PCR, and its TCRdb copy is limited to in-frame clones, with some not included. That table gives V, J and clone size, and the DNA gave D and trimming. The sample lists about 170,000 clones; roughly 85% were seen once. This specimen belongs to a study of blood T cell repertoires in COVID-19. The wider study: The United States, Italy and Spain supplied acute and convalescent COVID-19 samples. PBMCs, B-cell-depleted T cells, or T cells provided the cDNA or gDNA that made up the material.

The CDR3 runs to 15 residues. Looked up from germline, CDR1 is SGDLS and CDR2 is YYNGEE. J lost 4 bases, V lost 3 bases, and 7 bases had no gene match. The receptor's source is a woman older than 75 with acute or convalescent COVID-19. V and J are TRBV9 and TRBJ1-2; 9 positions agree with TRBD1. Sequencing input: peripheral blood. Here the CDR3 reads CASSEGQGRLYGYTF. The CDR3 nucleotides read TGTGCCAGCAGCGAGGGACAGGGTCGCCTCTATGGCTACACCTTC.